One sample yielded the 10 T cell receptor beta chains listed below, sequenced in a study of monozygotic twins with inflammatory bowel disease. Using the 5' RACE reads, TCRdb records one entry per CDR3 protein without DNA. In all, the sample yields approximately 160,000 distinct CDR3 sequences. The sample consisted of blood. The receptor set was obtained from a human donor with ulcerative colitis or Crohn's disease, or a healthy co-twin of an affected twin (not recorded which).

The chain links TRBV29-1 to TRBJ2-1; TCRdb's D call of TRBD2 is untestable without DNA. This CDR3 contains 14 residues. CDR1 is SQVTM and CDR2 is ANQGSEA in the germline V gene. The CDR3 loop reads CSVDLTSGHNEQFF.

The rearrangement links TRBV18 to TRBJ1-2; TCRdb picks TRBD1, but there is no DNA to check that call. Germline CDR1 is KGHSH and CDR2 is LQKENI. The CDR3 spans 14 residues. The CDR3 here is CASSTGSTNYGYTF.

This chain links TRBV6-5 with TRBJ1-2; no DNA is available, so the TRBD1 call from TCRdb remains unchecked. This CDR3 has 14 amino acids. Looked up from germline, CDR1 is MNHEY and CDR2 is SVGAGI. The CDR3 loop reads CASSSTGLGYGYTF.

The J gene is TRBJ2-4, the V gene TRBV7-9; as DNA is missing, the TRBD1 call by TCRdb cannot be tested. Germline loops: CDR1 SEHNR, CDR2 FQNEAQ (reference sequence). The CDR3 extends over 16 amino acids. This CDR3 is CASSFTGGATKNMQYF.

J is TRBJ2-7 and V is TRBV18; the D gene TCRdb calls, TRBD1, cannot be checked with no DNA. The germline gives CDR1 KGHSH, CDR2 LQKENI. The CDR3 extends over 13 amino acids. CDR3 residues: CASSPPAGGQKYF.

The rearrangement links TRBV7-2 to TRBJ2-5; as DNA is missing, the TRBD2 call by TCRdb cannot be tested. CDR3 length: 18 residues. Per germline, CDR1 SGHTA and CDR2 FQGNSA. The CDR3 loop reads CASSLALLAGGIGETQYF.

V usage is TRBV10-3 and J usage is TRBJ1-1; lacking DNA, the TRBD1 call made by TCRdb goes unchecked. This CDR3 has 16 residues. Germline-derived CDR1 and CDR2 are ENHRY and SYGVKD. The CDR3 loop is CAISSPSGTPNTEAFF.

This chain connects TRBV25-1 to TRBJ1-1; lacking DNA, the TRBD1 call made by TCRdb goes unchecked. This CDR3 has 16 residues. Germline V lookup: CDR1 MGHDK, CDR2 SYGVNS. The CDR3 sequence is CASSEPGQGLNTEAFF.

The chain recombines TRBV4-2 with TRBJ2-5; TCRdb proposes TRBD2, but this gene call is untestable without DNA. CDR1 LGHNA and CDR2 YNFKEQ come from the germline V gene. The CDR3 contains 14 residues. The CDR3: CASSQDSGPETQYF.

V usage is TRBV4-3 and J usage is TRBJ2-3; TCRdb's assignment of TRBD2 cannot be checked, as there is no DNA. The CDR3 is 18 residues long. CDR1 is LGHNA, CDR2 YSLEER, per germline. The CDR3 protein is CASSFRLAGGPGVDTQYF.